The rows below give T cell receptor beta chains drawn from one sample of a study of blood T cell repertoires in COVID-19. Profiled with immunoSEQ multiplex PCR; TCRdb holds only in-frame clones, not every one. The table records some 150,000 clones, around 84% of them present only once. The sample taken for sequencing was PBMCs or T cells enriched from blood (not recorded which). These receptors all come from a woman in her forties or fifties who had been exposed to COVID-19. The CDR3 runs from the conserved cysteine through the conserved F or W. D genes are given only for firm matches. Some rows have no size entry. The others give once, few or many, or a class for an expanded clone.

CDR3: CASRKTGMNTEAFF
DNA: TGTGCCAGTAGAAAAACAGGGATGAACACTGAAGCTTTCTTT
J: TRBJ1-1
size: .
V: TRBV19
D: .

CDR3: CASSYSPGTGGAGSNQPQHF
DNA: TGTGCCAGCAGTTACTCCCCCGGGACAGGGGGCGCGGGTAGCAATCAGCCCCAGCATTTT
J: TRBJ1-5
size: .
V: TRBV6-2/TRBV6-3
D: TRBD1

CDR3: CATSRAGTGSPEQFF
DNA: TGTGCCACCAGCAGAGCCGGGACAGGGTCTCCTGAGCAGTTCTTC
J: TRBJ2-1
size: .
V: TRBV15
D: TRBD1

CDR3: CASSLRENSYEQYF
DNA: TGTGCCAGTAGTTTGCGGGAGAACTCCTACGAGCAGTACTTC
J: TRBJ2-7
size: many
V: TRBV19
D: TRBD2

CDR3: CASSLTGGSAEQYF
DNA: TGCGCCAGCAGCTTGACAGGGGGGTCCGCCGAGCAGTACTTC
J: TRBJ2-7
size: many
V: TRBV5-1
D: TRBD1

CDR3: CASRWASFYNSPLHF
DNA: TGCGCCAGCAGGTGGGCATCGTTCTATAATTCACCCCTCCACTTT
J: TRBJ1-6
size: .
V: TRBV5-1
D: .

CDR3: CASSLALSGDTQYF
DNA: TGCGCCAGCAGCTTGGCCCTCTCGGGAGATACGCAGTATTTT
J: TRBJ2-3
size: .
V: TRBV5-1
D: .

CDR3: CASSTRLAGAYEQYF
DNA: TGTGCCAGCAGCACCCGACTAGCGGGGGCGTACGAGCAGTACTTC
J: TRBJ2-7
size: .
V: TRBV7-2
D: TRBD2

CDR3: CASSHRGNEQFF
DNA: TGTGCCAGCAGCCACCGGGGAAATGAGCAGTTCTTC
J: TRBJ2-1
size: .
V: TRBV6-2/TRBV6-3
D: .

CDR3: CASSLQGSNYGYTF
DNA: TGTGCCAGCAGCTTGCAGGGTTCTAACTATGGCTACACCTTC
J: TRBJ1-2
size: .
V: TRBV5-4
D: .

CDR3: CASSLRRGADQPQHF
DNA: TGTGCCAGCAGCTTGAGGCGGGGGGCGGATCAGCCCCAGCATTTT
J: TRBJ1-5
size: .
V: TRBV16
D: .

CDR3: CASSGGQFSGNTIYF
DNA: TGTGCCAGCAGTGGGGGACAGTTCTCTGGAAACACCATATATTTT
J: TRBJ1-3
size: .
V: TRBV2
D: TRBD1

CDR3: CASTPGGADTQYF
DNA: TGTGCCAGCACCCCCGGGGGGGCCGATACGCAGTATTTT
J: TRBJ2-3
size: .
V: TRBV12-3/TRBV12-4
D: TRBD2

CDR3: CASSPGQINSPLHF
DNA: TGCGCCAGCAGCCCGGGACAGATTAATTCACCCCTCCACTTT
J: TRBJ1-6
size: .
V: TRBV5-1
D: TRBD1

CDR3: CASSTNPPSSYSNQPQHF
DNA: TGTGCCAGTAGTACCAATCCTCCAAGCTCCTATAGCAATCAGCCCCAGCATTTT
J: TRBJ1-5
size: .
V: TRBV19
D: .

CDR3: CASSPGVAGRQFF
DNA: TGCGCCAGCAGCCCGGGGGTAGCGGGGCGGCAGTTCTTC
J: TRBJ2-1
size: .
V: TRBV4-3
D: TRBD2

CDR3: CASSLAARGGTEAFF
DNA: TGCGCCAGCAGCTTGGCCGCGAGGGGAGGGACTGAAGCTTTCTTT
J: TRBJ1-1
size: .
V: TRBV5-1
D: .

CDR3: CASIPGTGIMNTEAFF
DNA: TGTGCCAGCATTCCCGGGACAGGGATTATGAACACTGAAGCTTTCTTT
J: TRBJ1-1
size: .
V: TRBV7-8
D: TRBD1

CDR3: CASSSGQADTIYF
DNA: TGCGCCAGCAGCTCTGGACAGGCAGACACCATATATTTT
J: TRBJ1-3
size: .
V: TRBV5-1
D: TRBD1

CDR3: CASSSGLAGEDTQYF
DNA: TGCGCCAGCAGCTCAGGACTAGCGGGCGAAGATACGCAGTATTTT
J: TRBJ2-3
size: .
V: TRBV5-1
D: TRBD2

CDR3: CASSQGGNEKLFF
DNA: TGCGCCAGCAGCCAAGGGGGCAATGAAAAACTGTTTTTT
J: TRBJ1-4
size: few
V: TRBV4-3
D: .

CDR3: CASSILTGTGDRTEAFF
DNA: TGTGCCAGCAGCATATTAACCGGGACAGGGGATCGCACTGAAGCTTTCTTT
J: TRBJ1-1
size: few
V: TRBV27
D: TRBD1

CDR3: CASSPRESGTYEQYF
DNA: TGTGCCAGCTCACCAAGGGAGAGCGGTACCTACGAGCAGTACTTC
J: TRBJ2-7
size: .
V: TRBV18
D: .

CDR3: CASQAGYEQYF
DNA: TGTGCCTCCCAGGCAGGGTACGAGCAGTACTTC
J: TRBJ2-7
size: few
V: TRBV6-5
D: .

CDR3: CSVGVAGGSGELFF
DNA: TGCAGCGTTGGAGTAGCGGGAGGATCCGGGGAGCTGTTTTTT
J: TRBJ2-2
size: .
V: TRBV29-1
D: TRBD2

CDR3: CASSVGGYQETQYF
DNA: TGTGCCAGCAGCGTAGGAGGTTACCAAGAGACCCAGTACTTC
J: TRBJ2-5
size: .
V: TRBV9
D: .

CDR3: CSVAKSGVGEKLFF
DNA: TGCAGCGTCGCCAAGTCCGGGGTAGGGGAAAAACTGTTTTTT
J: TRBJ1-4
size: .
V: TRBV29-1
D: .

CDR3: CASSVQGGRHNEQFF
DNA: TGTGCCAGCAGCGTACAGGGGGGCCGGCACAATGAGCAGTTCTTC
J: TRBJ2-1
size: .
V: TRBV9
D: .

CDR3: CASSGTSGYQETQYF
DNA: TGTGCCAGCAGTGGGACTAGCGGGTATCAAGAGACCCAGTACTTC
J: TRBJ2-5
size: few
V: TRBV2
D: TRBD2

CDR3: CASSTLGTGGDEKLFF
DNA: TGTGCCAGTAGTACCCTAGGGACAGGGGGCGATGAAAAACTGTTTTTT
J: TRBJ1-4
size: .
V: TRBV19
D: TRBD1

CDR3: CASSYSGASTDTQYF
DNA: TGTGCCAGCAGTTATAGCGGGGCTAGCACAGATACGCAGTATTTT
J: TRBJ2-3
size: .
V: TRBV6-5
D: TRBD2

CDR3: CASSHRSSGIYNEQFF
DNA: TGTGCCAGCAGTCACCGCTCTAGCGGGATCTACAATGAGCAGTTCTTC
J: TRBJ2-1
size: .
V: TRBV27
D: TRBD2

CDR3: CASSPDTGSNVLTF
DNA: TGTGCCAGCTCACCGGATACGGGGTCCAACGTCCTGACTTTC
J: TRBJ2-6
size: .
V: TRBV18
D: .

CDR3: CASSLAGTEGNSPLHF
DNA: TGTGCCAGCAGCTTAGCGGGGACAGAGGGTAATTCACCCCTCCACTTT
J: TRBJ1-6
size: .
V: TRBV7-4
D: TRBD1

CDR3: CASSLVGGGTYNEQFF
DNA: TGTGCCAGCAGTTTGGTTGGGGGGGGAACCTACAATGAGCAGTTCTTC
J: TRBJ2-1
size: .
V: TRBV27
D: TRBD2

CDR3: CASSPIRAGSPSYEQYF
DNA: TGTGCCAGCAGCCCCATCCGCGCCGGGTCACCTTCCTACGAGCAGTACTTC
J: TRBJ2-7
size: .
V: TRBV3-1/TRBV3-2
D: .

CDR3: CASSIGRGMNTEAFF
DNA: TGTGCCAGTAGTATCGGCAGAGGCATGAACACTGAAGCTTTCTTT
J: TRBJ1-1
size: .
V: TRBV19
D: .

CDR3: CASSLGRQAYGYTF
DNA: TGTGCCAGCAGTTTAGGGAGACAGGCCTATGGCTACACCTTC
J: TRBJ1-2
size: .
V: TRBV27
D: .

CDR3: CASSVGGNNSPLHF
DNA: TGTGCCAGCAGCGTAGGAGGAAATAATTCACCCCTCCACTTT
J: TRBJ1-6
size: .
V: TRBV9
D: .

CDR3: CAITPTGTNNSPLHF
DNA: TGTGCCATCACCCCTACAGGGACGAATAATTCACCCCTCCACTTT
J: TRBJ1-6
size: .
V: TRBV10-3
D: .

CDR3: CASSETVSGANVLTF
DNA: TGTGCCAGCAGCGAGACAGTTTCTGGGGCCAACGTCCTGACTTTC
J: TRBJ2-6
size: .
V: TRBV9
D: .

CDR3: CASSFVRGPYNEQFF
DNA: TGTGCCAGCAGCTTTGTAAGAGGGCCCTACAATGAGCAGTTCTTC
J: TRBJ2-1
size: .
V: TRBV5-6
D: .

CDR3: CASRPDRNQPQHF
DNA: TGCGCCAGCAGACCCGACAGAAATCAGCCCCAGCATTTT
J: TRBJ1-5
size: .
V: TRBV5-1
D: .

CDR3: CASSLSPFRTSVGTDTQYF
DNA: TGTGCCAGCAGCTTAAGCCCTTTCCGGACTAGCGTCGGCACAGATACGCAGTATTTT
J: TRBJ2-3
size: .
V: TRBV7-7
D: TRBD2

CDR3: CASSQWHSNEQFF
DNA: TGTGCCAGCAGCCAATGGCACAGCAATGAGCAGTTCTTC
J: TRBJ2-1
size: .
V: TRBV3-1/TRBV3-2
D: .

CDR3: CASRVDVGGAGGNTIYF
DNA: TGTGCCAGCCGCGTAGATGTGGGGGGGGCAGGTGGAAACACCATATATTTT
J: TRBJ1-3
size: .
V: TRBV9
D: .